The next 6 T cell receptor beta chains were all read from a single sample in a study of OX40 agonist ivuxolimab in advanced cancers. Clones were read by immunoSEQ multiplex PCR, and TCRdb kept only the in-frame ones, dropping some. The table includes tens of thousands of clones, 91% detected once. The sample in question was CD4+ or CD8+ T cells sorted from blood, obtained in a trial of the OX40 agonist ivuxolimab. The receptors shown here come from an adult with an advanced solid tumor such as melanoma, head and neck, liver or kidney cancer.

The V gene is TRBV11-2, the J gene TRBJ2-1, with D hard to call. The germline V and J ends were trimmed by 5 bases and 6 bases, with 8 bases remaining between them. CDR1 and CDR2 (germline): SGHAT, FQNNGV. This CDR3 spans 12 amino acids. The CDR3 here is CASSQYTNEQFF. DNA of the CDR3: TGTGCCAGCAGCCAATACACCAATGAGCAGTTCTTC. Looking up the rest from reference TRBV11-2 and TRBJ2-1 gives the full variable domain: EAGVAQSPRYKIIEKRQSVAFWCNPISGHATLYWYQQILGQGPKLLIQFQNNGVVDDSQLPKDRFSAERLKGVDSTLKIQPAKLEDSAVYLCASSQYTNEQFFGPGTRLTVL.

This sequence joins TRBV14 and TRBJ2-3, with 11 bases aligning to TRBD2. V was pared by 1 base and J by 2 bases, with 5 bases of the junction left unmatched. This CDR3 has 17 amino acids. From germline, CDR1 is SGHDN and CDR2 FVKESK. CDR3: CASSQGTSGWYTDTQYF. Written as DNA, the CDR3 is TGTGCCAGCAGCCAAGGGACTAGCGGGTGGTACACAGATACGCAGTATTTT.

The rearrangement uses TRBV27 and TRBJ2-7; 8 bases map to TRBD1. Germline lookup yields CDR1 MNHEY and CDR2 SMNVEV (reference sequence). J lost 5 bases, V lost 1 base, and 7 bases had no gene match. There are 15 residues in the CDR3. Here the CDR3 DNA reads TGTGCCAGCAGTTTATATCAGGGGGCGGCAAACGAGCAGTACTTC. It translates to CASSLYQGAANEQYF.

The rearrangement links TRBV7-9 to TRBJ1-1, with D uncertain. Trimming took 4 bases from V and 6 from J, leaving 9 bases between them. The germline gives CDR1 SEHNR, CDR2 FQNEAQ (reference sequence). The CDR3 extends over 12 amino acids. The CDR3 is CASSSGVAEAFF. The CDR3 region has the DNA TGTGCCAGCAGCTCCGGAGTGGCTGAAGCTTTCTTT.

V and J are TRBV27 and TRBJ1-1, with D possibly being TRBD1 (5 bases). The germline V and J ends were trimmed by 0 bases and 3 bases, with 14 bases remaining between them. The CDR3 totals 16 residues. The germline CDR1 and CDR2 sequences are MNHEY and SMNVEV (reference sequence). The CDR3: CASSLSPGARYTEAFF. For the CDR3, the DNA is TGTGCCAGCAGTTTATCCCCTGGGGCGCGTTACACTGAAGCTTTCTTT.

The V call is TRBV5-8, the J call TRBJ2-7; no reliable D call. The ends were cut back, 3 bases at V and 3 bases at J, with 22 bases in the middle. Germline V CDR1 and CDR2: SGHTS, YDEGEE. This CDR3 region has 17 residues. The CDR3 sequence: CASSWSLRRAELYEQYV. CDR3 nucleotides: TGTGCCAGCAGCTGGAGTCTAAGGCGTGCAGAGCTCTACGAGCAGTACGTC.